The source of this T cell receptor beta chain is a study of control samples from healthy donors and cancer patients. Generated by immunoSEQ multiplex PCR, the TCRdb table keeps only in-frame clones and is missing some. In the table there are a few hundred thousand clones, around nine tenths of which are singletons. The CDR3 extends over 14 amino acids. Germline CDR1 MDHEN, CDR2 SYDVKM. Losses at the gene ends were 2 bases for V and 7 bases for J; bases not matched to a gene: 5. The sample consisted of PBMCs. The receptor was derived from a man in his forties or fifties with head and neck cancer. The chain couples TRBV28 to TRBJ2-1; TRBD2 matches at 7 bases. CDR3 sequence: CASSLGGSRNEQFF. Written as DNA, the CDR3 is TGTGCCAGCAGTTTAGGCGGGAGTCGAAATGAGCAGTTCTTC.